The sequence of this TCR beta chain was determined in a study of cytomegalovirus exposure and HLA in healthy donors. Regarding the study as a whole: It was reportedly the case that the classifier diagnosed cytomegalovirus status with high specificity and sensitivity.

The PCR ran on 60 Vbeta and 13 Jbeta primers. Method: immunoSEQ multiplex PCR; TCRdb's copy keeps in-frame clones and lacks some. The repertoire holds 140,000 to 150,000 clones, less than 85% seen once, with 2% to 2.5% in the top ten. The CDR3 sequence is 14 residues long. Germline CDR1 SGHVS, CDR2 FNYEAQ. The V gene lost 8 bases and the J gene lost 8 bases, with 18 bases spanning the gap. Healthy individuals who donated bone marrow served as the donors. A word on this clone: Its antigen is not identified.

The J gene is TRBJ1-4, the V gene TRBV7-6; D is possibly TRBD1 (6 bases). The sample was PBMCs. The source is a woman aged 60-70 years in good health and CMV-seropositive. CDR3 in DNA: TGTGCCAGCTCCCTCGGGGGCGGGAGGGAAAAACTGTTTTTT. Protein product: CASSLGGGREKLFF.